This T cell receptor beta chain was observed in a study of T cell repertoires in cytomegalovirus infection. CDR3 length: 15 residues. CDR1 DFQATT and CDR2 SNEGSKA come from the germline V gene (reference sequence). V was clipped by 3 bases and J by 3 bases; unmatched bases: 9. One entry per CDR3 protein, called by TCRdb with MiXCR from the reads. The sample carries about 310,000 distinct CDR3 sequences, roughly 15% recorded once. The genes are TRBV20-1 and TRBJ2-3; TRBD2 agrees at 7 bases. The specimen was PBMCs. The TCR sequence derives from a human donor in good health (CMV status not recorded). Some clones in this sample may be carry-over from other donors' samples. The CDR3 loop reads CSARAEAGSTDTQYF. The CDR3, as DNA: TGCAGTGCTAGGGCTGAAGCGGGGTCGACAGATACGCAGTATTTT.